This T cell receptor beta chain is drawn from a study of pediatric ulcerative colitis. Study-level background: Six or seven patients showed pancolitis and two showed left-sided colitis. Points from the study as a whole: Two rectal clonotypes were found only in ulcerative colitis patients, all of them.

Method: immunoSEQ multiplex PCR; TCRdb's copy keeps in-frame clones and lacks some. The sample records more than 50,000 clones, 77% being singletons. Notes on this clone: Its antigen is currently unknown.

The V end was cut by 0 bases, the J end by 2 bases, with 12 bases between. Germline-derived CDR1 and CDR2 are SGDLS and YYNGEE. CDR3 length: 16 amino acids. No immunosuppressive drugs were given to ulcerative colitis patients before diagnostic colonoscopy. Colonoscopy and blood draw happened at the same time. This rearrangement joins TRBV9 to TRBJ2-1; D is unresolved. The sequence was obtained from a boy aged 10-17 years with moderate ulcerative colitis. Sequencing was carried out using blood. The CDR3 loop reads CASSVERAATYNEQFF. Here the CDR3 DNA reads TGTGCCAGCAGCGTAGAAAGGGCGGCTACCTACAATGAGCAGTTCTTC. The entire variable domain, with the rest obtained from reference TRBV9 and TRBJ2-1, is as follows: DSGVTQTPKHLITATGQRVTLRCSPRSGDLSVYWYQQSLDQGLQFLIQYYNGEERAKGNILERFSAQQFPDLHSELNLSSLELGDSALYFCASSVERAATYNEQFFGPGTRLTVL.